This is a list of T cell receptor beta chains from one sample in a study of beta chain features in type 1 diabetes. Sequenced by immunoSEQ multiplex PCR; TCRdb stores in-frame clones only, minus some. The sample lists about 270,000 clones, roughly an eighth occurring once. The source material was naive CD4+ T cells from blood. Every receptor here comes from a woman aged 40 to 50 in good health. The CDR3 runs from the conserved cysteine through the conserved F or W. The order of the fields is V gene, clone size, D gene, J gene, CDR3 DNA, CDR3 protein. D genes are given only for firm matches. Only part of the rows carry a size: once, few, many, or a class if the clone is expanded.

TRBV2	few	.	TRBJ2-7	TGTGCCAGCAGTCGAGATGATTCCTACGAGCAGTACTTC	CASSRDDSYEQYF
TRBV9	few	TRBD1	TRBJ2-7	TGTGCCAGCAGCCCCAGACAGGGTTCGGGATACGGCGAGCAGTACTTC	CASSPRQGSGYGEQYF
TRBV2	.	TRBD2	TRBJ2-5	TGTGCCAGCACTCTTAATAGCGGGGGGGCCTCGGAGACCCAGTACTTC	CASTLNSGGASETQYF
TRBV6-4	few	TRBD1	TRBJ1-5	TGTGCCGTCACGGCGACAGGGGGCAATCAGCCCCAGCATTTT	CAVTATGGNQPQHF
TRBV20-1	few	.	TRBJ1-2	TGCAGTGCTTTTGCAGAGACTGACACCTTC	CSAFAETDTF
TRBV6-1	once	.	TRBJ1-1	TGTGCCAGCATCACCAGGGCGGAGAACACTGAAGCTTTCTTT	CASITRAENTEAFF
TRBV7-2	many	.	TRBJ1-4	TGTGCCAGCAGCCGGAATGAAAAACTGTTTTTT	CASSRNEKLFF
TRBV15	.	.	TRBJ1-1	TGTGCCACCAGCAGAGCCGACAGGGAAGCTTTCTTT	CATSRADREAFF
TRBV6-1	.	.	TRBJ2-1	TGTGCCAGCAGTGTCGTTGGAGCTGAGCAGTTCTTC	CASSVVGAEQFF
TRBV5-1	.	TRBD2	TRBJ2-3	TGCGCCAGCAGCCCTGGGACTAGCGGGGTCACAGATACGCAGTATTTT	CASSPGTSGVTDTQYF
TRBV11-2	few	TRBD2	TRBJ2-1	TGTGCCAGCAGCTCGATAGCGGGGGACAATGAGCAGTTCTTC	CASSSIAGDNEQFF
TRBV11-2	.	.	TRBJ2-7	TGTGCCAGCAGCCGTCTGGGAAGGGGGACGAATACCTACGAGCAGTACTTC	CASSRLGRGTNTYEQYF
TRBV6-5	.	TRBD1	TRBJ2-5	TGTGCCAGCAGGCCAGACAGGGTGCGAGAGACCCAGTACTTC	CASRPDRVRETQYF
TRBV14	.	.	TRBJ2-7	TGTGCCAGCAGCCAGATCGGGTTTACCTACGAGCAGTACTTC	CASSQIGFTYEQYF
TRBV4-2	.	TRBD1	TRBJ1-4	TGTGCCAGCAGCCAAGCGACCGGGACAGGGTCCGACGAAAAACTGTTTTTT	CASSQATGTGSDEKLFF
TRBV11-2	few	TRBD1	TRBJ1-1	TGTGCCAGCAGCTTAGCGACAGGGACCACTGAAGCTTTCTTT	CASSLATGTTEAFF
TRBV6-5	few	.	TRBJ2-2	TGTGCCAGCAGTTGGATAACGGGGAGCACCGGGGAGCTGTTTTTT	CASSWITGSTGELFF
TRBV10-3	.	TRBD1	TRBJ1-2	TGTGCCATCAGTGAGTCGAGCGACAGGGGGGATGGCTACACCTTC	CAISESSDRGDGYTF
TRBV19	few	.	TRBJ2-3	TGTGCCAGTATGGCTAGCACAGATACGCAGTATTTT	CASMASTDTQYF